This T cell receptor beta chain came from a study of blood T cell repertoires in COVID-19. The data were produced by immunoSEQ multiplex PCR, yet TCRdb's version contains in-frame clones alone and is incomplete. This table holds about 280,000 clones, approximately 85% found once. The sample taken for sequencing was peripheral blood. The clonotype comes from a man aged 50 to 59 with active or convalescent COVID-19.

The CDR3 nucleotides are TGTGCCAGCAGCTCGGGGTTCTCTGGAAACACCATATATTTT. Translation gives CASSSGFSGNTIYF. V usage is TRBV7-9 and J usage is TRBJ1-3; D is ambiguous. The CDR3 extends over 14 amino acids. V was pared by 4 bases and J by 0 bases, with 7 bases between. Germline lookup yields CDR1 SEHNR and CDR2 FQNEAQ (reference sequence).